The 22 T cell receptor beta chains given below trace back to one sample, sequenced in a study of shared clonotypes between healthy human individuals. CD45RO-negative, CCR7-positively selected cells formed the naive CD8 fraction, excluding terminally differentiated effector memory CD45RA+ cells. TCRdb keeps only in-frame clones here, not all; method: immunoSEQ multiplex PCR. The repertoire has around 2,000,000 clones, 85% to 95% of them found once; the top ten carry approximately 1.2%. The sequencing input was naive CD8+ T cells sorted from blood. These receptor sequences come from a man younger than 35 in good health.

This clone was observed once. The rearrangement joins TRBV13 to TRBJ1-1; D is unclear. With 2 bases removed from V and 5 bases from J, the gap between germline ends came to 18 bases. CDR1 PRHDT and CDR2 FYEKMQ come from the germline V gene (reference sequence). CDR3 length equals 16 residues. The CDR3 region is CASSLLLAGGWTEAFF. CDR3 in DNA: TGTGCCAGCAGCTTATTGTTGGCGGGAGGATGGACTGAAGCTTTCTTT.

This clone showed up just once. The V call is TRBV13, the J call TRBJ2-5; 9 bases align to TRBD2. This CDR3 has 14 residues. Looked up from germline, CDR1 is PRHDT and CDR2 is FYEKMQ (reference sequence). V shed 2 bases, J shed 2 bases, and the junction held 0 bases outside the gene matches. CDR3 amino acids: CASSLSGGQETQYF. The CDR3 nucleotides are TGTGCCAGCAGCTTAAGCGGGGGGCAAGAGACCCAGTACTTC.

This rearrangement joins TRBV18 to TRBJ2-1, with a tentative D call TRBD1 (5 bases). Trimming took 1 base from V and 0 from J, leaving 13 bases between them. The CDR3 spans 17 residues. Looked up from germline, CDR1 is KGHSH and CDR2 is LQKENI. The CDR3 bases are TGTGCCAGCTCACCACTAGATGGGCAGGGCTCCTACAATGAGCAGTTCTTC. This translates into CASSPLDGQGSYNEQFF.

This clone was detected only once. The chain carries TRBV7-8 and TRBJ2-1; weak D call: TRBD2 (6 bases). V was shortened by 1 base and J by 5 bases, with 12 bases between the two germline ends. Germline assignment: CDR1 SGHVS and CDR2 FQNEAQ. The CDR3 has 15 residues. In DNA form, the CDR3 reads TGTGCCAGCAGCTTAGAGGTAGCGGCCAACAATGAGCAGTTCTTC. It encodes CASSLEVAANNEQFF.

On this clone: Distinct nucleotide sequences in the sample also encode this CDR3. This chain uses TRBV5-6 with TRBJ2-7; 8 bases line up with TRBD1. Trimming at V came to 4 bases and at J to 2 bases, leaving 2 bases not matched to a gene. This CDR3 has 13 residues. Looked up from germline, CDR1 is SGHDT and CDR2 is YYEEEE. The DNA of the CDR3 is TGTGCCAGCAGCCAGGGACAGGCCTACGAGCAGTACTTC. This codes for CASSQGQAYEQYF.

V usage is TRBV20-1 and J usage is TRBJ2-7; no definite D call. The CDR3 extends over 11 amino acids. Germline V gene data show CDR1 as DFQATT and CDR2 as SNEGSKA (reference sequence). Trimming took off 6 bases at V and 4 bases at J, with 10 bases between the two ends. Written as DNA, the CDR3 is TGCAGTGCGCCCTCAGCGTACGAGCAGTACTTC. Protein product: CSAPSAYEQYF.

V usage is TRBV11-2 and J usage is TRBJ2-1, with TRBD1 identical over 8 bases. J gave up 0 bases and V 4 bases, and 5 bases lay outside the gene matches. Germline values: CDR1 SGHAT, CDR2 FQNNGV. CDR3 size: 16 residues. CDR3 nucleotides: TGTGCCAGCAGCTACCTGACAGGGGTCTCCTACAATGAGCAGTTCTTC. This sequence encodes CASSYLTGVSYNEQFF. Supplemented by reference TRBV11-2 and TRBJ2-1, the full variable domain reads EAGVAQSPRYKIIEKRQSVAFWCNPISGHATLYWYQQILGQGPKLLIQFQNNGVVDDSQLPKDRFSAERLKGVDSTLKIQPAKLEDSAVYLCASSYLTGVSYNEQFFGPGTRLTVL.

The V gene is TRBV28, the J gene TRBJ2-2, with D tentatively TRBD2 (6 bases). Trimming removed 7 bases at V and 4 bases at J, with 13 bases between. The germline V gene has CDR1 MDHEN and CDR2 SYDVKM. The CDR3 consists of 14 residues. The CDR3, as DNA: TGTGCCAGCACCGTGGAGGGGACCACCGGGGAGCTGTTTTTT. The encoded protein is CASTVEGTTGELFF.

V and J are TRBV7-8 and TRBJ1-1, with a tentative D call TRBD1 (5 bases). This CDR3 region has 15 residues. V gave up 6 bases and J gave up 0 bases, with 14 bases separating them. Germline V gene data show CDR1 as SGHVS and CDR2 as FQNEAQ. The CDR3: CASSQKGIMNTEAFF. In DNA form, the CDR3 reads TGTGCCAGCAGTCAAAAGGGGATCATGAACACTGAAGCTTTCTTT.

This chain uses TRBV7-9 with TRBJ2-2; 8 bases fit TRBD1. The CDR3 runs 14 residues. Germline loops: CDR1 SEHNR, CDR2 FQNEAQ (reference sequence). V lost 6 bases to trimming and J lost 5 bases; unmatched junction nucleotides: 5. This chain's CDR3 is CASSTDRGTGELFF. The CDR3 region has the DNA TGTGCCAGCAGTACCGACAGGGGTACCGGGGAGCTGTTTTTT.

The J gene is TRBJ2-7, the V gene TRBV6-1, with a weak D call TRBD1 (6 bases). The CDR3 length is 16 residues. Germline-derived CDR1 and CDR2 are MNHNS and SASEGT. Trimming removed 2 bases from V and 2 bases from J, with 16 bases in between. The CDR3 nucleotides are TGTGCCAGCAGTGAATCATGGGCAGGGGCCGCCTACGAGCAGTACTTC. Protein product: CASSESWAGAAYEQYF.

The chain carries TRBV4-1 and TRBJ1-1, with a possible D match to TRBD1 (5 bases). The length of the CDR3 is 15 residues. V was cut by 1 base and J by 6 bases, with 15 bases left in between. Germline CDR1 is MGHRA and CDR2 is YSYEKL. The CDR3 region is CASSQGTAGGAEAFF. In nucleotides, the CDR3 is TGCGCCAGCAGCCAAGGAACGGCAGGAGGGGCTGAAGCTTTCTTT.

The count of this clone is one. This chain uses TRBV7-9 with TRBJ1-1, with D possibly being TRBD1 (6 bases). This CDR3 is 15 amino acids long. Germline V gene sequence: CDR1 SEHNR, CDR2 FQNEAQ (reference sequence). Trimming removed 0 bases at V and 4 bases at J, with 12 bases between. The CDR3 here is CASSLAQGTTTEAFF. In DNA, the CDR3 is TGTGCCAGCAGCTTAGCACAGGGTACGACCACTGAAGCTTTCTTT.

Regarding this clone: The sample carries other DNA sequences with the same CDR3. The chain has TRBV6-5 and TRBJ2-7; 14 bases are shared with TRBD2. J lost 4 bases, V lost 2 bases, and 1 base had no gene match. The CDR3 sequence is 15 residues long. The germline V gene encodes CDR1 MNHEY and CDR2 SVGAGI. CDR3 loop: CASSYGTSGGYEQYF. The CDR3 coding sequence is TGTGCCAGCAGTTACGGGACTAGCGGGGGTTACGAGCAGTACTTC.

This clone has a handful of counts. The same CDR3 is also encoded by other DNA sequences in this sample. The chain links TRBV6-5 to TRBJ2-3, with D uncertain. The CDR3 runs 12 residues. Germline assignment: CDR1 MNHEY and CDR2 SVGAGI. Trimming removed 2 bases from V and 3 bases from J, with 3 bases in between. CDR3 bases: TGTGCCAGCAGTTACGGGACAGATACGCAGTATTTT. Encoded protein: CASSYGTDTQYF.

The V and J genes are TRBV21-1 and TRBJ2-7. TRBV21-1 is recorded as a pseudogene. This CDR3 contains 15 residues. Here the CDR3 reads CASSKVPVEGYEQYF. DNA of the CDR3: TGTGCCAGCAGCAAAGTTCCGGTAGAAGGCTACGAGCAGTACTTC.

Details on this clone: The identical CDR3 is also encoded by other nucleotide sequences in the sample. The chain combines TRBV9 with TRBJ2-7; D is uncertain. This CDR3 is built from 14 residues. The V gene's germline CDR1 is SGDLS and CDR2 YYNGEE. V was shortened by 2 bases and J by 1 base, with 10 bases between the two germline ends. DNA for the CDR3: TGTGCCAGCAGCGTCGGTTCCTATTCCTACGAGCAGTACTTC. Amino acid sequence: CASSVGSYSYEQYF.

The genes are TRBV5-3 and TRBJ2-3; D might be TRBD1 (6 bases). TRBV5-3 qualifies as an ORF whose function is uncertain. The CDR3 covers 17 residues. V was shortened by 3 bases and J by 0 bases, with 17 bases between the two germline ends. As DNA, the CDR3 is TGTGCCAGAAGCTCCTGTCGACAGGAAACTAGCACAGATACGCAGTATTTT. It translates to CARSSCRQETSTDTQYF.

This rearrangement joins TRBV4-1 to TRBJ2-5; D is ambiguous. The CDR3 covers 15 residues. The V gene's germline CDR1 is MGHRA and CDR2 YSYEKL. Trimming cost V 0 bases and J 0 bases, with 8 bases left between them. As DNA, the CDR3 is TGCGCCAGCAGCCAAGATGGGCAGGACCAAGAGACCCAGTACTTC. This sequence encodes CASSQDGQDQETQYF.

The CDR3 protein is CASSPGTSYTGELFF. In DNA form, the CDR3 reads TGTGCCAGCAGTCCCGGGACTAGCTACACCGGGGAGCTGTTTTTT. The chain carries TRBV2 and TRBJ2-2; 9 nucleotides line up with TRBD2. This CDR3 contains 15 residues. V dropped 5 bases and J dropped 3; count of bases not matched to a gene: 4. Germline V gene data show CDR1 as SNHLY and CDR2 as FYNNEI.

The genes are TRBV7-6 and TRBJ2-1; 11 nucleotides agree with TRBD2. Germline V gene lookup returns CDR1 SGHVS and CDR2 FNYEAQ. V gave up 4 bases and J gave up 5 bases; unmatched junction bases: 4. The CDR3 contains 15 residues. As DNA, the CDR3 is TGTGCCAGCAGCTCCTTAGCGGGAGGGAACAATGAGCAGTTCTTC. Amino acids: CASSSLAGGNNEQFF.

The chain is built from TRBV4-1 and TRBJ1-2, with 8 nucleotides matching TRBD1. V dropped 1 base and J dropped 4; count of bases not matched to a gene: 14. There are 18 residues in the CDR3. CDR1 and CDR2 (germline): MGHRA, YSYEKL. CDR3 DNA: TGCGCCAGCAGCCAAGTTAGCCGGACAGGGAAAACCTTCTATGGCTACACCTTC. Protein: CASSQVSRTGKTFYGYTF.